The rows below give T cell receptor beta chains drawn from one sample of a study of T cell clonotyping in hematopoietic cell transplantation. TCRdb's table, derived via immunoSEQ multiplex PCR, lists solely in-frame clones and lacks some. Here the sample spans 25,000 to 35,000 clones, roughly 71% being singletons. This material consisted of peripheral blood mononuclear cells, taken before stem cell transplant. All receptors derive from a man between 50 and 59 years old with myelodysplastic syndrome. Some clones in this sample may be carry-over from other donors' samples. Both conserved end residues are part of each CDR3. The D gene is left open where the match is weak. Expanded clones are given a class, and other clones once, few, many or no size at all.

clone_size j_call v_call d_call cdr3_aa cdr3_nt
- TRBJ2-3 TRBV2 - CASIKSVSHTDTQYF TGTGCCAGCATTAAGTCTGTTTCGCACACAGATACGCAGTATTTT
once TRBJ1-1 TRBV6-6 - CASSLQGNTEAFF TGTGCCAGCAGTCTACAGGGGAACACTGAAGCTTTCTTT
- TRBJ2-6 TRBV30 TRBD1 CAWSDWDSSGANVLTF TGTGCCTGGAGCGACTGGGACAGCTCTGGGGCCAACGTCCTGACTTTC
few TRBJ1-2 TRBV4-3 - CASSQIQTDPNYGYTF TGCGCCAGCAGCCAAATCCAGACAGATCCTAACTATGGCTACACCTTC
- TRBJ1-4 TRBV5-1 - CASSFSLRTGTNEKLFF TGCGCCAGCAGCTTTTCCCTCCGTACCGGCACTAATGAAAAACTGTTTTTT
- TRBJ2-1 TRBV27 - CASSFRSPPHLEQFF TGTGCCAGCAGTTTCCGAAGTCCGCCCCATCTTGAGCAGTTCTTC
few TRBJ2-7 TRBV5-6 - CASSLSSYEQYF TGTGCCAGCAGCTTGTCTTCCTACGAGCAGTACTTC
- TRBJ1-5 TRBV6-1 - CASSVQGGRQPQHF TGTGCCAGCAGTGTACAGGGAGGGCGTCAGCCCCAGCATTTT
few TRBJ1-2 TRBV25-1 - CASSSAANYGYTF TGTGCCAGCAGTTCTGCAGCGAACTATGGCTACACCTTC
- TRBJ1-2 TRBV30 - CAWSITNYGYTF TGTGCCTGGAGTATCACTAACTATGGCTACACCTTC
- TRBJ2-2 TRBV30 TRBD1 CAWSVNPGTGWNTGELFF TGTGCCTGGAGCGTTAATCCCGGGACAGGGTGGAACACCGGGGAGCTGTTTTTT
- TRBJ2-7 TRBV19 TRBD1 CASSWDRANEQYF TGTGCCAGTAGTTGGGACAGGGCCAACGAGCAGTACTTC
once TRBJ2-2 TRBV5-1 TRBD2 CASSLEGAGYTGELFF TGCGCCAGCAGCTTGGAAGGAGCGGGGTATACCGGGGAGCTGTTTTTT
once TRBJ2-1 TRBV6-5 - CASSSIPRRPYDEQFF TGTGCCAGCAGTTCCATACCGCGACGACCTTATGATGAGCAGTTCTTC
- TRBJ2-7 TRBV7-8 TRBD1 CASSTKSGQGYYEQYF TGTGCCAGCAGCACTAAATCGGGACAGGGATACTACGAGCAGTACTTC
- TRBJ2-1 TRBV30 - CAWSVDLGEQFF TGTGCCTGGAGTGTGGACCTTGGCGAGCAGTTCTTC
- TRBJ2-7 TRBV6-1 - CASRGRASYEQYF TGTGCCAGCAGAGGCAGAGCCTCCTACGAGCAGTACTTC
- TRBJ1-5 TRBV27 TRBD1 CATPLRTAEGQRSSNQPQHF TGTGCCACTCCCCTGCGGACGGCGGAGGGACAGCGATCTAGCAATCAGCCCCAGCATTTT
once TRBJ2-2 TRBV29-1 - CSAVRSDVTGELFF TGCAGCGCTGTCAGGAGCGATGTGACCGGGGAGCTGTTTTTT
- TRBJ2-7 TRBV30 TRBD1 CAWSAGTGTYEQYF TGTGCCTGGAGTGCCGGGACAGGGACCTACGAGCAGTACTTC
- TRBJ1-2 TRBV4-1 - CASSQDLQRGGYGYTF TGCGCCAGCAGCCAAGATCTTCAACGGGGAGGGTATGGCTACACCTTC
few TRBJ2-7 TRBV11-1 - CASSPTGGKGDEQYF TGTGCCAGCAGCCCCACGGGCGGGAAAGGGGACGAGCAGTACTTC
- TRBJ1-2 TRBV29-1 - CSVEERSKAGYTF TGCAGCGTTGAAGAACGTAGTAAAGCTGGCTACACCTTC
- TRBJ2-5 TRBV7-7 - CASSVFADSRKETQYF TGTGCCAGCAGCGTATTTGCCGACAGTAGAAAAGAGACCCAGTACTTC
- TRBJ2-4 TRBV6-1 TRBD1 CATLDRDKNIQYF TGTGCCACCTTGGACAGGGACAAAAACATTCAGTACTTC
- TRBJ1-2 TRBV6-1 - CASILAGGYGYTF TGTGCCAGCATTTTAGCGGGGGGCTATGGCTACACCTTC
once TRBJ2-7 TRBV6-1 - CASSVGGNSYEQYF TGTGCCAGCAGTGTCGGGGGAAACTCCTACGAGCAGTACTTC
- TRBJ1-5 TRBV30 TRBD1 CAWSLGTGASNQPQHF TGTGCCTGGAGTCTCGGGACAGGGGCAAGCAATCAGCCCCAGCATTTT
- TRBJ2-7 TRBV20-1 - CSASHPQYF TGCAGTGCTAGTCATCCCCAGTACTTC
- TRBJ2-7 TRBV30 TRBD2 CAWSVYFGREATYEQYF TGTGCCTGGAGTGTATACTTTGGGCGGGAGGCCACCTACGAGCAGTACTTC
- TRBJ1-1 TRBV25-1 - CASSEGSHKAFF TGTGCCAGCAGTGAAGGGAGTCACAAAGCTTTCTTT
- TRBJ2-7 TRBV5-1 TRBD1 CASRGTGVYEQYF TGCGCCAGCAGAGGGACAGGTGTTTACGAGCAGTACTTC
- TRBJ1-2 TRBV30 - CAWSMGVDGYTF TGTGCCTGGAGTATGGGCGTTGATGGCTACACCTTC
- TRBJ1-6 TRBV27 - CASSLTPGAENSPLHF TGTGCCAGCAGTCTAACCCCAGGGGCCGAGAATTCACCCCTCCACTTT
- TRBJ2-1 TRBV28 - CASSFLPRGDEQFF TGTGCCAGCAGTTTCCTACCGCGAGGGGATGAGCAGTTCTTC
- TRBJ1-6 TRBV30 - CAWSVGQGNSPLHF TGTGCCTGGAGTGTGGGGCAGGGTAATTCACCCCTCCACTTT
- TRBJ2-7 TRBV6-1 - CASSLRDTYEQYF TGTGCCAGCAGCTTACGGGACACCTACGAGCAGTACTTC
- TRBJ1-2 TRBV6-1 - CASTPAPGTYGYTF TGTGCCAGCACTCCTGCCCCAGGGACCTATGGCTACACCTTC
- TRBJ1-1 TRBV4-1 - CASSQEGYRNTEAFF TGCGCCAGCAGCCAAGAGGGGTACAGGAACACTGAAGCTTTCTTT
- TRBJ2-3 TRBV19 TRBD2 CASSMQAGVKGMQYF TGTGCCAGTAGTATGCAAGCGGGAGTCAAAGGGATGCAGTATTTT
- TRBJ2-1 TRBV4-3 - CASSQDQGFREQFF TGCGCCAGCAGCCAAGATCAAGGGTTTCGGGAGCAGTTCTTC
few TRBJ2-7 TRBV5-1 TRBD2 CASSSGLGSYEQYF TGCGCCAGCAGCTCCGGACTAGGTAGCTACGAGCAGTACTTC
- TRBJ2-7 TRBV30 - CAWSVTGILHEQYF TGTGCCTGGAGTGTAACAGGGATTCTACACGAGCAGTACTTC
- TRBJ1-2 TRBV6-5 - CASSYSHLFYGYTF TGTGCCAGCAGTTACTCGCACCTATTCTATGGCTACACCTTC
few TRBJ2-7 TRBV29-1 TRBD2 CSAGSGGQHYEQYF TGCAGCGCTGGGAGCGGGGGGCAACACTACGAGCAGTACTTC
once TRBJ2-1 TRBV4-1 TRBD1 CASSQDWGGTGGGNEQFF TGCGCCAGCAGCCAAGATTGGGGGGGGACAGGGGGCGGGAATGAGCAGTTCTTC
once TRBJ2-1 TRBV29-1 TRBD1 CSVEVFGTGSDEQFF TGCAGCGTTGAAGTATTCGGGACAGGGAGTGATGAGCAGTTCTTC
- TRBJ1-5 TRBV6-5 TRBD1 CASSYGDRDQPQHF TGTGCCAGCAGTTACGGGGACAGGGACCAGCCCCAGCATTTT
- TRBJ2-1 TRBV5-1 - CASSLGVGEQFF TGCGCCAGCAGCTTGGGCGTAGGGGAGCAGTTCTTC
- TRBJ1-1 TRBV30 TRBD1 CAWSLTGETEAFF TGTGCCTGGAGCTTGACAGGGGAAACTGAAGCTTTCTTT
- TRBJ1-2 TRBV6-6 - CASSYSGPGAYTF TGTGCCAGCAGTTACTCAGGACCGGGCGCCTACACCTTC
- TRBJ2-5 TRBV29-1 - CSVELRRGETQYF TGCAGCGTTGAATTGAGACGGGGAGAGACCCAGTACTTC
- TRBJ2-3 TRBV5-1 - CASSPFTDTQYF TGCGCCAGCAGCCCCTTTACAGATACGCAGTATTTT
- TRBJ2-1 TRBV5-1 TRBD2 CASSMGLAVYNEQFF TGCGCCAGCAGCATGGGACTAGCGGTATACAATGAGCAGTTCTTC
- TRBJ2-1 TRBV6-5 TRBD1 CASSYGWDRDDEQFF TGTGCCAGCAGTTACGGATGGGACAGGGACGATGAGCAGTTCTTC
- TRBJ1-2 TRBV30 - CAWSVLGFRGGYTF TGTGCCTGGAGTGTACTGGGATTCCGTGGTGGCTACACCTTC
- TRBJ1-3 TRBV2 - CASSEGAVGNTIYF TGTGCCAGCAGTGAAGGAGCAGTCGGAAACACCATATATTTT
- TRBJ2-7 TRBV30 TRBD2 CAWSAAGGPYEQYF TGTGCCTGGAGTGCGGCGGGGGGGCCCTACGAGCAGTACTTC
- TRBJ2-7 TRBV7-2 - CASSLEPTQGEQYF TGTGCCAGCAGCTTAGAGCCGACCCAGGGGGAGCAGTACTTC